Listed here is a single T cell receptor (beta chain). Sequencing used immunoSEQ multiplex PCR; TCRdb keeps in-frame clones, though not all of them. The sample has tens of thousands of clones, roughly 84% seen once. These data come from a study of PD-L1 blockade in urothelial cancer. The overall study: Prior chemotherapy in patients spanned 0 to 3 regimens.

Time point noted: pretreatment peripheral blood. The CDR3 contains 13 residues. CDR1 MDHEN and CDR2 SYDVKM come from the germline V gene. V shed 7 bases and J 5 bases; nucleotides not matched to a gene: 4. The source material was PBMCs, sampled around atezolizumab (anti-PD-L1) treatment. This chain joins TRBV28 and TRBJ2-3, with TRBD1 matching over 9 bases. The clonotype was recovered from a woman in her 70s with urothelial cancer. The CDR3 loop is CASTTGGVDTQYF. DNA for the CDR3: TGTGCCAGCACGACAGGGGGGGTAGATACGCAGTATTTT.